The 25 T cell receptor beta chains given below trace back to one sample, sequenced in a study of blood T cell repertoires in COVID-19 (TCRdb year 2020). Library preparation used the immunoSEQ multiplex PCR assay. TCRdb's version of the immuneACCESS table is confined to in-frame rearrangements and falls short of the full clone set. An unresolved V gene accounts for under half of the shortfall where checked; the remainder is of unknown origin. The table for this sample lists some 150,000 clones; about 85% of them were counted only once. The top ten constitute around 1% of the sample. Sequencing was carried out using peripheral blood. These receptors originate from a man aged 35-49 years with acute or convalescent COVID-19.

J is TRBJ2-4 and V is TRBV12-3 or TRBV12-4; 13 bases are shared with TRBD2. This CDR3 has 13 amino acids. The ends lost 3 bases at V and 15 bases at J; junction bases unmatched: 5. CDR3 coding DNA: TGTGCCAGCAGTTTCGGACTAGCGGGGGTAGGGTACTTC. This sequence encodes CASSFGLAGVGYF.

This chain links TRBV5-1 with TRBJ1-5; TRBD1 matches at 8 bases. Looked up from germline, CDR1 is SGHRS and CDR2 is YFSETQ. This CDR3 contains 18 residues. The J segment lost 2 bases and the V segment lost 2 bases, leaving 12 bases of the junction unmatched. The CDR3 sequence is CASSFGARGRLGNQPQHF. CDR3 DNA sequence: TGCGCCAGCAGCTTTGGGGCCAGGGGGCGCTTGGGCAATCAGCCCCAGCATTTT.

This chain connects TRBV9 to TRBJ1-5, with 7 bases lining up with TRBD1. Germline CDR1 and CDR2: SGDLS and YYNGEE. The CDR3 runs 15 residues. Trimming cost V 0 bases and J 6 bases; bases outside gene matches: 6. The CDR3 bases are TGTGCCAGCAGCGTAGAGGGGGCCGTTGGTCAGCCCCAGCATTTT. This encodes CASSVEGAVGQPQHF.

The V call is TRBV6-5, the J call TRBJ2-7, with 8 bases matching TRBD1. V trimming: 5 bases; J trimming: 5 bases; junction bases outside the gene matches: 5. CDR3 length: 13 amino acids. Germline CDR1 and CDR2: MNHEY and SVGAGI. This chain's CDR3 is CASSLQGANEQYF. The DNA for the CDR3 is TGTGCCAGCAGTCTTCAGGGGGCGAACGAGCAGTACTTC.

This chain joins TRBV7-8 and TRBJ2-3, with D possibly matching TRBD1 (5 bases). V lost 5 bases, J lost 6 bases, and 15 bases lay in between. The CDR3 extends over 14 amino acids. The germline V gene encodes CDR1 SGHVS and CDR2 FQNEAQ. The CDR3 here is CASSRAFDSDTQYF. CDR3 DNA sequence: TGTGCCAGCAGCCGAGCTTTTGACAGCGATACGCAGTATTTT.

This clone was seen just once. This chain connects TRBV5-1 to TRBJ2-7; 9 bases map to TRBD1. Germline assignment: CDR1 SGHRS and CDR2 YFSETQ. The CDR3 runs 15 residues. V trimming: 1 base; J trimming: 6 bases; junction bases outside the gene matches: 8. The CDR3 region has the DNA TGCGCCAGCAGCTTGACCGGGACAGGGAAGTTCGAGCAGTACTTC. Protein product: CASSLTGTGKFEQYF. The full variable domain, in which reference TRBV5-1 and TRBJ2-7 provide the parts outside the CDR3, is KAGVTQTPRYLIKTRGQQVTLSCSPISGHRSVSWYQQTPGQGLQFLFEYFSETQRNKGNFPGRFSGRQFSNSRSEMNVSTLELGDSALYLCASSLTGTGKFEQYFGPGTRLTVT.

The rearrangement joins TRBV5-1 to TRBJ2-1, with 7 nucleotides matching TRBD2. This CDR3 spans 15 amino acids. In germline, CDR1 is SGHRS, CDR2 YFSETQ. J was trimmed by 0 bases and V by 3 bases; bases with no gene match: 3. The CDR3 loop is CASSSTSASYNEQFF. DNA for the CDR3: TGCGCCAGCAGCTCTACTAGCGCCTCCTACAATGAGCAGTTCTTC.

The chain recombines TRBV29-1 with TRBJ2-7; 11 bases map to TRBD1. The CDR3 spans 13 residues. Trimming took 5 bases from V and 2 from J; bases not matched to a gene: 2. Germline values: CDR1 SQVTM, CDR2 ANQGSEA. CDR3 protein: CSVPGQGAYEQYF. CDR3 DNA: TGCAGCGTTCCGGGACAGGGGGCCTACGAGCAGTACTTC.

The chain recombines TRBV18 with TRBJ2-7, with D possibly matching TRBD1 (7 bases). The germline CDR1 and CDR2 sequences are KGHSH and LQKENI. CDR3 length: 15 residues. V dropped 6 bases and J dropped 4 bases, with 19 bases sitting between them. DNA for the CDR3: TGTGCCAGCTCGCCAGGGGGACTCGACCAATACGAGCAGTACTTC. It codes for CASSPGGLDQYEQYF.

V and J are TRBV9 and TRBJ2-3; tentatively, D is TRBD1 (6 bases). Trimming pared 4 bases from V and 2 bases from J, leaving 14 bases between. This CDR3 spans 15 amino acids. Germline V gene data show CDR1 as SGDLS and CDR2 as YYNGEE. For the CDR3, the DNA is TGTGCCAGCAGCATACAGGGCCACACCACAGATACGCAGTATTTT. Its translation: CASSIQGHTTDTQYF.

The chain has TRBV5-4 and TRBJ2-5; 9 nucleotides agree with TRBD1. There are 16 residues in the CDR3. The germline V gene has CDR1 SGHNT and CDR2 YYREEE (reference sequence). V shed 1 base and J 6 bases; nucleotides not matched to a gene: 10. CDR3 DNA sequence: TGTGCCAGCAGCTTGCCACAGGGGGCCGGACCCAAGACCCAGTACTTC. It translates to CASSLPQGAGPKTQYF.

In its sample, this clone was seen once. DNA of the CDR3: TGTGCCAGCAGTTTCGGGACAGGCAAAAACATTCAGTACTTC. It encodes CASSFGTGKNIQYF. The chain combines TRBV27 with TRBJ2-4; 8 positions match TRBD1. The CDR3 is 14 amino acids. The germline gives CDR1 MNHEY, CDR2 SMNVEV (reference sequence). The V and J ends lost 3 bases and 3 bases, in that order; junction bases with no gene match: 1.

The chain is built from TRBV19 and TRBJ1-2; tentative D call: TRBD1 (6 bases). CDR3 size: 15 residues. The germline V and J ends were trimmed by 8 bases and 5 bases, with 21 bases remaining between them. Per the germline V gene, CDR1 is LNHDA and CDR2 is SQIVND (reference sequence). In DNA, the CDR3 is TGTGCCAGTGAAGAAAATCAACAGGGCTGGTATGGCTACACCTTC. Encoded protein: CASEENQQGWYGYTF.

The chain carries TRBV6-5 and TRBJ1-1; TRBD1 aligns across 7 bases. V lost 6 bases and J lost 1; bases outside the gene matches: 2. Per the germline V gene, CDR1 is MNHEY and CDR2 is SVGAGI. This CDR3 contains 13 residues. The CDR3 spells CASRWDRNTEAFF. CDR3 DNA sequence: TGTGCCAGCAGATGGGACAGGAACACTGAAGCTTTCTTT.

The rearrangement joins TRBV4-3 to TRBJ2-3, with 7 bases fitting TRBD1. CDR1 and CDR2 (germline): LGHNA, YSLEER. There are 15 residues in the CDR3. Germline trimming cut 0 bases from V and 4 bases from J; bases unmatched to any gene: 4. The CDR3 region has the DNA TGCGCCAGCAGCCAAGATGAAGGGGGCCCAGATACGCAGTATTTT. It codes for CASSQDEGGPDTQYF.

The chain is built from TRBV4-2 and TRBJ2-5, with TRBD2 matching 12 bases. This CDR3 comprises 18 residues. Germline V CDR1 and CDR2: LGHNA, YNFKEQ. The V and J ends lost 0 bases and 5 bases, in that order; junction bases with no gene match: 10. In DNA, the CDR3 is TGTGCCAGCAGCCAAGAGGAGGGGCTAGCGGGGGGGCTGGAGACCCAGTACTTC. This gives the protein CASSQEEGLAGGLETQYF.

The V call is TRBV9, the J call TRBJ1-5, with D possibly being TRBD1 (6 bases). The V end was cut by 4 bases, the J end by 3 bases, with 17 bases between. This CDR3 region has 16 residues. The germline CDR1 and CDR2 sequences are SGDLS and YYNGEE. The CDR3 spells CASSPGAGASNQPQHF. For the CDR3, the DNA is TGTGCCAGCAGCCCCGGGGCAGGGGCTTCCAATCAGCCCCAGCATTTT.

This sequence joins TRBV6-5 and TRBJ1-2; 10 nucleotides align to TRBD1. The CDR3 has 15 residues. V lost 5 bases and J lost 6; bases outside the gene matches: 9. The germline gives CDR1 MNHEY, CDR2 SVGAGI. The CDR3 sequence is CASSRTGGLSDGYTF. The DNA of the CDR3 is TGTGCCAGCAGTCGGACAGGGGGGTTGAGTGATGGCTACACCTTC.

The J gene is TRBJ1-5, the V gene TRBV5-8, with a tentative D call TRBD1 (5 bases). V lost 0 bases to trimming and J lost 6 bases, with 10 bases between them. CDR3 length equals 14 residues. Germline V gene lookup returns CDR1 SGHTS and CDR2 YDEGEE. The CDR3 coding sequence is TGTGCCAGCAGCTTGGGTCAGGGTAGTCAGCCCCAGCATTTT. Encoded protein: CASSLGQGSQPQHF. The whole variable domain, remainder taken from reference TRBV5-8 and TRBJ1-5, is EAGVTQSPTHLIKTRGQQATLRCSPISGHTSVYWYQQALGLGLQFLLWYDEGEERNRGNFPPRFSGRQFPNYSSELNVNALELEDSALYLCASSLGQGSQPQHFGDGTRLSIL.

The chain has TRBV2 and TRBJ1-6; D call uncertain. The CDR3 totals 15 residues. The germline V gene encodes CDR1 SNHLY and CDR2 FYNNEI. V lost 7 bases and J 8 bases, leaving 18 bases between the germline ends. Here the CDR3 DNA reads TGTGCCAGCATCCTCCCCGAGACTCGGGATTCACCCCTCCACTTT. As protein: CASILPETRDSPLHF.

J is TRBJ1-6 and V is TRBV30; unclear D gene. Germline CDR1 and CDR2: GTSNPN and SVGIG (reference sequence). The CDR3 is made up of 13 amino acids. With 3 bases removed from V and 7 bases from J, the gap between germline ends came to 10 bases. CDR3 amino acids: CAWSGGPNSPLHF. DNA of the CDR3: TGTGCCTGGAGCGGTGGGCCAAATTCACCCCTCCACTTT.

About this clone itself: In the same sample, other DNA sequences code for this CDR3. V usage is TRBV6-5 and J usage is TRBJ2-7; 11 nucleotides align to TRBD2. The CDR3 sequence is 15 residues long. V lost 0 bases to trimming and J lost 3 bases; unmatched junction nucleotides: 1. From germline, CDR1 is MNHEY and CDR2 SVGAGI. The CDR3 reads CASSYSGTSGYEQYF. The DNA of the CDR3 is TGTGCCAGCAGTTACTCCGGGACTAGCGGCTACGAGCAGTACTTC.

The chain recombines TRBV5-1 with TRBJ2-1; D may be TRBD1 (6 bases). CDR3 size: 15 residues. Germline values: CDR1 SGHRS, CDR2 YFSETQ. V was cut by 4 bases and J by 9 bases, with 20 bases left in between. The CDR3 nucleotides read TGCGCCAGCAGCGGGACAAGCGAGCCCCAGGGTGAGCAGTTCTTC. It specifies CASSGTSEPQGEQFF.

The chain recombines TRBV7-3 with TRBJ1-1; maybe TRBD1 (6 bases). This CDR3 spans 13 amino acids. The V gene lost 5 bases and the J gene lost 6 bases, with 13 bases spanning the gap. Germline values: CDR1 SGHTA, CDR2 FQGTGA. CDR3 sequence reads: CASSANRESEAFF. Written as DNA, the CDR3 is TGTGCCAGCAGCGCAAACAGGGAATCTGAAGCTTTCTTT. The complete variable domain, with remaining parts taken from reference TRBV7-3 and TRBJ1-1, reads GAGVSQTPSNKVTEKGKYVELRCDPISGHTALYWYRQSLGQGPEFLIYFQGTGAADDSGLPNDRFFAVRPEGSVSTLKIQRTERGDSAVYLCASSANRESEAFFGQGTRLTVV.

V is TRBV6-4 and J is TRBJ2-1; unclear D gene. The germline CDR1 and CDR2 sequences are MRHNA and SNTAGT. V was shortened by 3 bases and J by 2 bases, with 5 bases between the two germline ends. The CDR3 totals 13 residues. The CDR3 DNA reads TGTGCCAGCAGTGAGGCAGCCTACAATGAGCAGTTCTTC. Amino acid sequence: CASSEAAYNEQFF.